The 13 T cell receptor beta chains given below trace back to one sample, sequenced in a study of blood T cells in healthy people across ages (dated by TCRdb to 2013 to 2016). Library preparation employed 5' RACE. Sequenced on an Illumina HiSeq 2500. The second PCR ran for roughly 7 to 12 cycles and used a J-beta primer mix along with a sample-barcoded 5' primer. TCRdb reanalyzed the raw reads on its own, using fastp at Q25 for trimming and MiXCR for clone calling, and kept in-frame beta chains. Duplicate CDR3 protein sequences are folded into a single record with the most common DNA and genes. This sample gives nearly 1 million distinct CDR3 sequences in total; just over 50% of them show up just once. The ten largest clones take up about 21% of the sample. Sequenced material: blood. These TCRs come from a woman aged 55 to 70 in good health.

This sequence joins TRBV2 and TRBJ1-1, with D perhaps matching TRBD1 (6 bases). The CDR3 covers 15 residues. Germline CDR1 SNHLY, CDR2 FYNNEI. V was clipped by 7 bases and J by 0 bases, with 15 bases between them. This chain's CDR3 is CASTLTRQVNTEAFF. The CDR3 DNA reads TGTGCCAGCACCCTGACGAGACAGGTGAACACTGAAGCTTTCTTT.

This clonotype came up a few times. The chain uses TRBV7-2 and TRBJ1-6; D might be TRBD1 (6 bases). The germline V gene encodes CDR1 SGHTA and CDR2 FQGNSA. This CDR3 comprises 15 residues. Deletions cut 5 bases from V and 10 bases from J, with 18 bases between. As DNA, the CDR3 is TGTGCCAGCAGCACCTCACCAGGGGTAAGATCACCCCTCCACTTT. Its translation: CASSTSPGVRSPLHF.

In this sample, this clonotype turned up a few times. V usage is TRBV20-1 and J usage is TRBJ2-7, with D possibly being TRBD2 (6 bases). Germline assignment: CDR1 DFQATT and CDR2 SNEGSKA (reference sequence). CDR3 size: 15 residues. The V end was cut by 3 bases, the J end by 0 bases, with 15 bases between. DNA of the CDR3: TGCAGTGCTAGGCGAGCGGGTTCAAGCTCCTACGAGCAGTACTTC. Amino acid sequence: CSARRAGSSSYEQYF.

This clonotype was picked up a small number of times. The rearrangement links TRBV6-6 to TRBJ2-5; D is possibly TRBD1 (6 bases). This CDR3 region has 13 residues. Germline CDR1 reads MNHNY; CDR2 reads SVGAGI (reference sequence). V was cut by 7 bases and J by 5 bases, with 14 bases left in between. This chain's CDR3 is CASTDRFSETQYF. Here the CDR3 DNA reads TGTGCCAGCACCGACAGGTTTTCGGAGACCCAGTACTTC.

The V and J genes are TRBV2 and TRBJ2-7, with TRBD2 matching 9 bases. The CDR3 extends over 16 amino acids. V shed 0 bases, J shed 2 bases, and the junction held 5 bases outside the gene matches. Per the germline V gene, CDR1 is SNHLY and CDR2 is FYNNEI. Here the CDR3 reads CASSEARLAEPYEQYF. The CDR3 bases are TGTGCCAGCAGTGAAGCACGACTAGCGGAACCCTACGAGCAGTACTTC.

CDR3 sequence (DNA): TGTGCCAGCAGTGTGCGGTTCAATCAGCCCCAGCATTTT. Amino acids: CASSVRFNQPQHF. This rearrangement joins TRBV27 to TRBJ1-5; D gene uncertain. Germline assignment: CDR1 MNHEY and CDR2 SMNVEV (reference sequence). The germline V and J ends were trimmed by 5 bases and 3 bases, with 8 bases remaining between them. The CDR3 length is 13 residues.

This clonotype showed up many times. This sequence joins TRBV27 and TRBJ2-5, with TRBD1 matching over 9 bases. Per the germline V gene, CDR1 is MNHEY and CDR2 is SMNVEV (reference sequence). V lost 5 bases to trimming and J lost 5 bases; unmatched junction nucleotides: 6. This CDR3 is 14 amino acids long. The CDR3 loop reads CASSPLGQGETQYF. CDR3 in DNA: TGTGCCAGCAGTCCATTGGGACAGGGTGAGACCCAGTACTTC.

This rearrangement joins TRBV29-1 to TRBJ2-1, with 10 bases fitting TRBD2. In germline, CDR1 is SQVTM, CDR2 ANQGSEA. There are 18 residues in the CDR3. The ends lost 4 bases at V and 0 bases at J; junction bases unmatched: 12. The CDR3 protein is CSVAMLAGVRSSYNEQFF. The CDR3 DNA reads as TGCAGCGTTGCAATGCTAGCGGGAGTTAGAAGCTCCTACAATGAGCAGTTCTTC.

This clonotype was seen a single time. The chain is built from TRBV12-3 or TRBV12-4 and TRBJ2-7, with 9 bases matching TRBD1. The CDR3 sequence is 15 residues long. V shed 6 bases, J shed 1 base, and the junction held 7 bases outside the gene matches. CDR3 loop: CASREHGTGSYEQYF. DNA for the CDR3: TGTGCCAGCAGAGAGCACGGGACAGGGTCCTACGAGCAGTACTTC.

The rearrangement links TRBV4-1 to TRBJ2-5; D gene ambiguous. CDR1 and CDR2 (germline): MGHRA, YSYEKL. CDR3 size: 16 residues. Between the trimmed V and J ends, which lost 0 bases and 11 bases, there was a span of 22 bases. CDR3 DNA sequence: TGCGCCAGCAGCCAAGATCCCCCGGGTTTCGGTTATGAGCAGTACTTC. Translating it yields CASSQDPPGFGYEQYF.

The chain's CDR3 is CSARKGGSSYNSPLHF. In DNA form, the CDR3 reads TGCAGTGCTAGGAAGGGCGGGAGTTCTTATAATTCACCCCTCCACTTT. The rearrangement links TRBV20-1 to TRBJ1-6; D is uncertain. V lost 3 bases and J lost 4, with 16 bases in between. This CDR3 has 16 amino acids. Per the germline V gene, CDR1 is DFQATT and CDR2 is SNEGSKA (reference sequence).

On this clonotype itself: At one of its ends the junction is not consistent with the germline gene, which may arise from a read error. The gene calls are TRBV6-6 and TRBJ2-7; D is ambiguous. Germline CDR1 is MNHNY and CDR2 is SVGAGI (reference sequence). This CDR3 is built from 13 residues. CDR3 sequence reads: CSSSYMGRYEQYF. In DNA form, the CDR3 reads TGTTCCAGCAGTTACATGGGCCGCTACGAGCAGTACTTC.

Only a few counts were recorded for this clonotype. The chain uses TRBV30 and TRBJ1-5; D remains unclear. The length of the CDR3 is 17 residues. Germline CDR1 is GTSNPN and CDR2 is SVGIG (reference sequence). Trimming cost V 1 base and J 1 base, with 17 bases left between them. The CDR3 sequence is CAWSDAGVRMSNQPQHF. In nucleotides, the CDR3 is TGTGCCTGGAGTGACGCCGGGGTAAGAATGAGCAATCAGCCCCAGCATTTT.